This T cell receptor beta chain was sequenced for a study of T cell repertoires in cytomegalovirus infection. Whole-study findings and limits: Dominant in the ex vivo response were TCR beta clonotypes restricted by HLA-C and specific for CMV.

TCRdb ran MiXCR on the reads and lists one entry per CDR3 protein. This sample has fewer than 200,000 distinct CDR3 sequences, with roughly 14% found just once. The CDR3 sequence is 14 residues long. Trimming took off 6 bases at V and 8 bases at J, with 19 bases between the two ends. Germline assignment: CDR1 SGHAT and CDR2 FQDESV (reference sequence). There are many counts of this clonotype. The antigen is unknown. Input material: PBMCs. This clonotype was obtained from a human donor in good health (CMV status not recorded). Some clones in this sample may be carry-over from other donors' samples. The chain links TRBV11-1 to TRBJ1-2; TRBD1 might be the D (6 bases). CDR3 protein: CASRPSGAGRGYTF. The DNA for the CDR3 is TGTGCCAGCAGGCCCTCGGGGGCCGGGAGAGGCTACACCTTC.